Included here is one TCR beta chain sequence, with context. This clone was seen once. Its antigen is unknown. Base qualities are not at hand, and no much larger clone is one base apart. V gives up 6 bases and J gives up 5 bases, and the segment between their germline ends measures 16 bases. The CDR1 and CDR2 encoded by the germline V gene (reference sequence) are SGHNT and YYREEE. Reading from cysteine to phenylalanine, the CDR3 counts 14 amino acids. Only CDR3 DNA remains: 42 bases, in frame from the first base. TCRbeta CDR3 regions were amplified from genomic DNA using the immunoSEQ Assay, a bias-controlled multiplex PCR. In the paper's pipeline: Nucleated cell counts per sample were estimated from amplification of reference gene primers within the assay. To quantify the absolute abundance of each unique TCRbeta CDR3 rearrangement, sequence reads were collapsed and filtered. Productive Simpson clonality was computed per sample as the square root of Simpson's diversity index over productive rearrangements. TCRdb's version of the immuneACCESS table is confined to in-frame rearrangements and falls short of the full clone set. An unresolved V gene accounts for under half of the shortfall where checked; the remainder is of unknown origin. The V and J calls and the clone size are those of that table, but D and trimming were determined from the DNA. The sample data list about 230,000 clones, and about four fifths of these were observed just once. Jointly, the top ten make up about 2% of the sample.

Enrolling through a virtual design, the prospective study's participants ranged in age from roughly 18 to 89 years and lived across roughly 23 United States geographic areas. In the prospective study, participants were assigned to cohorts based on the clinical history participants reported in a screening survey and a study questionnaire. Recovered participants in ImmuneRACE Cohort 3 were defined by two consecutive negative NP/OP PCR tests, clearance by a healthcare professional, or resolution of symptoms. In the prospective study, whole blood, serum and a nasopharyngeal or oropharyngeal swab were collected from each participant by mobile phlebotomists. Prospective study participants could optionally give additional blood draws and questionnaires over a roughly two-month period. Blood samples from the prospective study were shipped frozen or at room temperature prior to DNA extraction. This sample was included in a study of blood T cell repertoires in COVID-19 (dated by TCRdb to the early 2020s). Context from the whole study: Samples from collaborators originated in the United States, Italy and Spain and spanned both the acute and convalescent phases of COVID-19. The material from the prospective study consisted of cDNA or gDNA derived from T cells, B-cell-depleted T cells, or PBMCs. Subjects who had been exposed to COVID-19, were actively infected with it, or had recovered from it provided the deeply sampled blood TCRbeta repertoires that made up the dataset. A freely available public database, intended as a resource for researchers studying the immune response to SARS-CoV-2, is where the repertoires were released. Samples came from the ongoing ImmuneRACE study (first 160 participants) plus 1,254 subjects from 6 global collaborators. Sample metadata almost always included a de-identified subject ID, COVID-19 status, age in years and sex. Where available, HLA class I and class II types were obtained from metadata supplied by the sample provider rather than from assay-based typing.

Beyond this particular receptor, the publication reports: Clinical and demographic metadata were provided uncurated, with the amount varying by source and participant.

The sequenced material came from PBMCs or T cells enriched from blood (not recorded which). This receptor was identified in a man in his sixties who had recovered from COVID-19. The chain links TRBV5-4 with TRBJ2-3; the D gene is not confidently resolved. The sequenced DNA is TGTGCCAGCAAAAGTGCTCAAGCCATAGATACGCAGTATTTT. Protein translation: CASKSAQAIDTQYF.